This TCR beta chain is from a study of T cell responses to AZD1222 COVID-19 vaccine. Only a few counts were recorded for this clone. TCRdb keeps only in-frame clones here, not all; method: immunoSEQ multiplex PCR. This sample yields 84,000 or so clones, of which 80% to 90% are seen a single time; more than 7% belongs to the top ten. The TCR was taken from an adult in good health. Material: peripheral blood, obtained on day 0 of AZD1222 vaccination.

CDR3 region: CASSWDRARGNTIYF. Here the CDR3 DNA reads TGTGCCAGCAGTTGGGACAGGGCGCGCGGAAACACCATATATTTT. The genes are TRBV2 and TRBJ1-3, with 9 bases identical to TRBD1. Germline assignment: CDR1 SNHLY and CDR2 FYNNEI. The CDR3 runs 15 residues. The V and J ends lost 5 bases and 4 bases, in that order; junction bases with no gene match: 6.